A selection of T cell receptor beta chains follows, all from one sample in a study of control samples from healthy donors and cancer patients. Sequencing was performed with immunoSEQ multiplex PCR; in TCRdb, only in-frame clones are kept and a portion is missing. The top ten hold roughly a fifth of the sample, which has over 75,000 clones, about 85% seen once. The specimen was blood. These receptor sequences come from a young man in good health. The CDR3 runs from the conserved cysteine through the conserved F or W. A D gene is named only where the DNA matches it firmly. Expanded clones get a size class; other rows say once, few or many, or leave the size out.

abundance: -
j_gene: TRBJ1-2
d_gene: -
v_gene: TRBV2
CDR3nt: TGTGCCAGCAGTGCGGACAGAGACTATGACTACACCTTC
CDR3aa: CASSADRDYDYTF

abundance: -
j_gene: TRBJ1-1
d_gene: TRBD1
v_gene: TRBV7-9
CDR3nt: TGTGCCAGCAGCACCGGGGACAGGGTAAGAACTGAAGCTTTCTTT
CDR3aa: CASSTGDRVRTEAFF

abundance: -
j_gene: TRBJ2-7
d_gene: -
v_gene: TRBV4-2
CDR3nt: TGTGCCAGCAGCCAAGATTGGCGTCACGAGCAGTACTTC
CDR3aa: CASSQDWRHEQYF

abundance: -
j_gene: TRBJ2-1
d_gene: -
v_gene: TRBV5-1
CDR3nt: TGCGCCAGCAGCACAGGAGGGTCCAATGAGCAGTTCTTC
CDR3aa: CASSTGGSNEQFF

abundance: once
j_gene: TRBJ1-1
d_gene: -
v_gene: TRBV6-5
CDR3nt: TGTGCCAGCAGTTATGATGGCTCCCACACTGAAGCTTTCTTT
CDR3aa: CASSYDGSHTEAFF

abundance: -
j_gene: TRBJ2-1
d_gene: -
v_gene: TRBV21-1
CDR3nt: TGTGCCAGCAGCAAAGGAGGACACAATGAGCAGTTCTTC
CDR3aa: CASSKGGHNEQFF

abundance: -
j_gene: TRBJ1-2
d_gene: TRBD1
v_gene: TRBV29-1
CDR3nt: TGCAGCGTGGGGGCGACAGGGGATGGCTACACCTTC
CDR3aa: CSVGATGDGYTF

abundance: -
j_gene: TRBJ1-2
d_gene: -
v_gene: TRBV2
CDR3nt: TGTGCCAGCAGTGGTACAGGGATAGGCTATGGCTACACCTTC
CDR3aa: CASSGTGIGYGYTF

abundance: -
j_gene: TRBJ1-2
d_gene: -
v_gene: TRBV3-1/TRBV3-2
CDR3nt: TGTGCCAGCAGCCAGGATCCGGGAACTCCTGACTATGGCTACACCTTC
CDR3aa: CASSQDPGTPDYGYTF

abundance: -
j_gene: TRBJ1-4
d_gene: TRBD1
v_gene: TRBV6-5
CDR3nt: TGTGCCAGCAGCCCAGACAGGGTGGGGGAACTGTTTTTT
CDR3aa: CASSPDRVGELFF

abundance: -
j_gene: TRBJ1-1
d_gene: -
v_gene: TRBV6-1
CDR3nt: TGTGCCAGCAGTGAAGCGTTCCAGGCAGGCAGCCTTTTCTTT
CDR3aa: CASSEAFQAGSLFF

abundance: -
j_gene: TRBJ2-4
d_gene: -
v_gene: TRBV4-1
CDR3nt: TGCGCCAGCAGCCAAGAACCAGGGTTCATTCAGTACTTC
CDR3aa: CASSQEPGFIQYF

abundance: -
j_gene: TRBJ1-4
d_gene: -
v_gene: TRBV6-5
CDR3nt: TGTGCCAGCAGTTACGCAGGGGAGTACGAAAAACTGTTTTTT
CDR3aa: CASSYAGEYEKLFF

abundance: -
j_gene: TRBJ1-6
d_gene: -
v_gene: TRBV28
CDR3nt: TGTGCCAGCACCCCCGGGGGGGATTCTAGTTCACCCCTCCACTTT
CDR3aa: CASTPGGDSSSPLHF

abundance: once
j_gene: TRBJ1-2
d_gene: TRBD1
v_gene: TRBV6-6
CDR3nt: TGTGCCAGCAGTTACGCGGGACAGGTGGGGGGCTACACCTTC
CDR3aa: CASSYAGQVGGYTF

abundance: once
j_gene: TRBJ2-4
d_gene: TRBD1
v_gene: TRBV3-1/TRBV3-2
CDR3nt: TGTGCCAGCAGTCTCCGGACAGGGGAGTATAACATTCAGTACTTC
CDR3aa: CASSLRTGEYNIQYF